A selection of T cell receptor beta chains follows, all from one sample in a study of T cell responses to AZD1222 COVID-19 vaccine. Measured with immunoSEQ multiplex PCR; TCRdb has only the in-frame clones, and not every one. The sample has around 80,000 clones; 80% to 90% are singletons. The sample here was peripheral blood, taken 28 days after the second AZD1222 dose. All receptors come from an adult who received the AZD1222 COVID-19 vaccine. The CDR3 runs from the conserved cysteine through the conserved F or W. A D gene is named only where the DNA matches it firmly. Size values are once, few and many counts, or a class for expanded clones, and some rows have none.

cdr3_length: 12; v_call: TRBV28; j_call: TRBJ1-2; d_call: -; clone_size: -; cdr3_aa: CASSPVGYGYTF; cdr3_nt: TGTGCCAGCAGTCCGGTAGGGTATGGCTACACCTTC
cdr3_length: 15; v_call: TRBV5-5; j_call: TRBJ1-1; d_call: -; clone_size: -; cdr3_aa: CASSPNGAMNTEAFF; cdr3_nt: TGTGCCAGCAGCCCCAATGGGGCGATGAACACTGAAGCTTTCTTT
cdr3_length: 16; v_call: TRBV19; j_call: TRBJ1-5; d_call: -; clone_size: -; cdr3_aa: CASSPVGQPSNQPQHF; cdr3_nt: TGTGCCAGTAGTCCCGTCGGACAGCCTAGCAATCAGCCCCAGCATTTT
cdr3_length: 14; v_call: TRBV19; j_call: TRBJ1-1; d_call: -; clone_size: -; cdr3_aa: CASSIQGRGTEAFF; cdr3_nt: TGTGCCAGTAGTATCCAGGGGAGGGGCACTGAAGCTTTCTTT
cdr3_length: 15; v_call: TRBV5-1; j_call: TRBJ2-5; d_call: -; clone_size: -; cdr3_aa: CASSLRGTDQETQYF; cdr3_nt: TGCGCCAGCAGCTTGAGGGGGACTGACCAAGAGACCCAGTACTTC
cdr3_length: 15; v_call: TRBV27; j_call: TRBJ2-7; d_call: TRBD1; clone_size: -; cdr3_aa: CASSLSWDRGYEQYF; cdr3_nt: TGTGCCAGCAGTTTATCTTGGGACAGGGGCTACGAGCAGTACTTC
cdr3_length: 15; v_call: TRBV2; j_call: TRBJ2-2; d_call: -; clone_size: -; cdr3_aa: CASSEEVPNTGELFF; cdr3_nt: TGTGCCAGCAGTGAGGAGGTGCCGAACACCGGGGAGCTGTTTTTT
cdr3_length: 12; v_call: TRBV11-3; j_call: TRBJ2-1; d_call: -; clone_size: -; cdr3_aa: CASSLDLSVQFF; cdr3_nt: TGTGCCAGCAGCTTAGATCTGAGTGTGCAGTTCTTC
cdr3_length: 12; v_call: TRBV27; j_call: TRBJ2-7; d_call: -; clone_size: -; cdr3_aa: CASWTDSYEQYF; cdr3_nt: TGTGCCAGCTGGACAGACTCCTACGAGCAGTACTTC
cdr3_length: 13; v_call: TRBV9; j_call: TRBJ2-7; d_call: -; clone_size: -; cdr3_aa: CASSPGPPYEQYF; cdr3_nt: TGTGCCAGCAGCCCTGGGCCACCCTACGAGCAGTACTTC
cdr3_length: 13; v_call: TRBV19; j_call: TRBJ1-2; d_call: -; clone_size: -; cdr3_aa: CASTPVGGGGYTF; cdr3_nt: TGTGCCAGTACCCCCGTGGGAGGGGGTGGCTACACCTTC
cdr3_length: 19; v_call: TRBV3-1/TRBV3-2; j_call: TRBJ2-3; d_call: TRBD1; clone_size: few; cdr3_aa: CASSQDVVLGDRGTDTQYF; cdr3_nt: TGTGCCAGCAGCCAAGATGTCGTCCTCGGGGACAGGGGAACAGATACGCAGTATTTT
cdr3_length: 16; v_call: TRBV28; j_call: TRBJ1-1; d_call: TRBD1; clone_size: -; cdr3_aa: CASSHTGGRGPTEAFF; cdr3_nt: TGTGCCAGCAGTCATACAGGGGGCAGGGGACCGACTGAAGCTTTCTTT
cdr3_length: 15; v_call: TRBV27; j_call: TRBJ2-1; d_call: TRBD2; clone_size: -; cdr3_aa: CASSFSRAGGVEQFF; cdr3_nt: TGTGCCAGCAGTTTTAGCAGGGCCGGGGGGGTCGAGCAGTTCTTC
cdr3_length: 13; v_call: TRBV6-5; j_call: TRBJ1-1; d_call: -; clone_size: -; cdr3_aa: CASSRGMNTEAFF; cdr3_nt: TGTGCCAGCAGTCGGGGGATGAACACTGAAGCTTTCTTT
cdr3_length: 14; v_call: TRBV6-4; j_call: TRBJ2-2; d_call: -; clone_size: -; cdr3_aa: CASSDGTDTGELFF; cdr3_nt: TGTGCCAGCAGTGACGGAACAGATACCGGGGAGCTGTTTTTT
cdr3_length: 12; v_call: TRBV2; j_call: TRBJ1-5; d_call: -; clone_size: once; cdr3_aa: CASSQGYQPQHF; cdr3_nt: TGTGCCAGCAGCCAGGGATATCAGCCCCAGCATTTT
cdr3_length: 14; v_call: TRBV24-1; j_call: TRBJ2-1; d_call: TRBD1; clone_size: -; cdr3_aa: CATSSWDRYNEQFF; cdr3_nt: TGTGCCACCAGTAGTTGGGACAGATACAATGAGCAGTTCTTC
cdr3_length: 14; v_call: TRBV4-1; j_call: TRBJ1-2; d_call: TRBD1; clone_size: -; cdr3_aa: CASSRDRESSGYTF; cdr3_nt: TGCGCCAGCAGCCGAGACAGGGAAAGCAGCGGCTACACCTTC
cdr3_length: 15; v_call: TRBV27; j_call: TRBJ1-4; d_call: -; clone_size: -; cdr3_aa: CATTNIGGGREKLFF; cdr3_nt: TGTGCCACCACCAACATAGGGGGGGGGCGTGAAAAACTGTTTTTT
cdr3_length: 15; v_call: TRBV6-1; j_call: TRBJ2-2; d_call: TRBD2; clone_size: few; cdr3_aa: CASSEIAGETGELFF; cdr3_nt: TGTGCCAGCAGTGAAATAGCGGGGGAGACCGGGGAGCTGTTTTTT
cdr3_length: 15; v_call: TRBV3-1/TRBV3-2; j_call: TRBJ1-2; d_call: -; clone_size: -; cdr3_aa: CASSRDPTAFYGYTF; cdr3_nt: TGTGCCAGCAGCCGAGACCCGACCGCCTTCTATGGCTACACCTTC
cdr3_length: 15; v_call: TRBV19; j_call: TRBJ2-6; d_call: -; clone_size: -; cdr3_aa: CASRGLEIGANVLTF; cdr3_nt: TGTGCCAGTAGAGGGCTAGAAATCGGGGCCAACGTCCTGACTTTC
cdr3_length: 15; v_call: TRBV27; j_call: TRBJ1-5; d_call: -; clone_size: -; cdr3_aa: CASSSEGYSNQPQHF; cdr3_nt: TGTGCCAGCAGCTCAGAGGGATATAGCAATCAGCCCCAGCATTTT
cdr3_length: 16; v_call: TRBV5-4; j_call: TRBJ2-3; d_call: -; clone_size: -; cdr3_aa: CASSPGVGGQTDTQYF; cdr3_nt: TGTGCCAGCAGCCCCGGGGTGGGGGGGCAAACAGATACGCAGTATTTT
cdr3_length: 15; v_call: TRBV10-2; j_call: TRBJ2-4; d_call: -; clone_size: -; cdr3_aa: CASSESDQAKNIQYF; cdr3_nt: TGCGCCAGCAGTGAGTCAGACCAAGCCAAAAACATTCAGTACTTC
cdr3_length: 15; v_call: TRBV3-1/TRBV3-2; j_call: TRBJ2-1; d_call: -; clone_size: -; cdr3_aa: CASSPYINLAVEQFF; cdr3_nt: TGTGCCAGCAGCCCCTATATAAATCTAGCAGTTGAGCAGTTCTTC
cdr3_length: 16; v_call: TRBV9; j_call: TRBJ1-2; d_call: -; clone_size: -; cdr3_aa: CASSGGTPLPSAGYTF; cdr3_nt: TGTGCCAGCAGCGGCGGGACACCCCTTCCCTCCGCGGGCTACACCTTC
cdr3_length: 12; v_call: TRBV18; j_call: TRBJ1-1; d_call: -; clone_size: -; cdr3_aa: CAAGELNTEAFF; cdr3_nt: TGTGCCGCCGGCGAGTTGAACACTGAAGCTTTCTTT
cdr3_length: 13; v_call: TRBV27; j_call: TRBJ1-1; d_call: TRBD1; clone_size: -; cdr3_aa: CASSITGGGGAFF; cdr3_nt: TGTGCCAGCAGTATTACAGGGGGCGGAGGAGCTTTCTTT
cdr3_length: 14; v_call: TRBV5-1; j_call: TRBJ2-7; d_call: -; clone_size: -; cdr3_aa: CASHKQDDNYEQYF; cdr3_nt: TGCGCCAGCCATAAACAGGATGATAACTACGAGCAGTACTTC
cdr3_length: 16; v_call: TRBV24-1; j_call: TRBJ2-1; d_call: -; clone_size: once; cdr3_aa: CATSKTGQSSYNEQFF; cdr3_nt: TGTGCCACCAGTAAAACAGGCCAGAGCTCCTACAATGAGCAGTTCTTC
cdr3_length: 16; v_call: TRBV5-5; j_call: TRBJ1-5; d_call: TRBD1; clone_size: -; cdr3_aa: CASSFQGAFGNQPQHF; cdr3_nt: TGTGCCAGCAGCTTTCAGGGGGCGTTTGGAAATCAGCCCCAGCATTTT
cdr3_length: 14; v_call: TRBV7-9; j_call: TRBJ2-7; d_call: -; clone_size: few; cdr3_aa: CASSFPRVPYEQYF; cdr3_nt: TGTGCCAGCAGCTTCCCCCGAGTACCATACGAGCAGTACTTC
cdr3_length: 15; v_call: TRBV5-1; j_call: TRBJ1-1; d_call: -; clone_size: -; cdr3_aa: CASSLEVSGNTEAFF; cdr3_nt: TGCGCCAGCAGCTTGGAAGTGTCGGGGAACACTGAAGCTTTCTTT
cdr3_length: 15; v_call: TRBV7-3; j_call: TRBJ2-7; d_call: TRBD1; clone_size: -; cdr3_aa: CASSLRTGNLYEQYF; cdr3_nt: TGTGCCAGCAGCTTAAGGACAGGGAACCTCTACGAGCAGTACTTC
cdr3_length: 16; v_call: TRBV9; j_call: TRBJ1-4; d_call: -; clone_size: -; cdr3_aa: CASSVDMGETNEKLFF; cdr3_nt: TGTGCCAGCAGCGTAGATATGGGTGAAACTAATGAAAAACTGTTTTTT
cdr3_length: 14; v_call: TRBV7-9; j_call: TRBJ1-2; d_call: -; clone_size: -; cdr3_aa: CASSFITGPFGYTF; cdr3_nt: TGTGCCAGCAGCTTTATCACAGGGCCTTTTGGCTACACCTTC
cdr3_length: 14; v_call: TRBV6-4; j_call: TRBJ2-1; d_call: -; clone_size: -; cdr3_aa: CASGQMGGYNEQFF; cdr3_nt: TGTGCCAGCGGCCAGATGGGGGGATACAATGAGCAGTTCTTC
cdr3_length: 15; v_call: TRBV3-1/TRBV3-2; j_call: TRBJ2-3; d_call: TRBD2; clone_size: once; cdr3_aa: CASSINSGGTDTQYF; cdr3_nt: TGTGCCAGCAGCATCAACAGCGGGGGCACAGATACGCAGTATTTT
cdr3_length: 15; v_call: TRBV27; j_call: TRBJ1-2; d_call: TRBD1; clone_size: once; cdr3_aa: CASRQQGAANYGYTF; cdr3_nt: TGTGCCAGCAGACAACAGGGGGCGGCCAACTATGGCTACACCTTC
cdr3_length: 13; v_call: TRBV27; j_call: TRBJ1-2; d_call: -; clone_size: -; cdr3_aa: CASSFTLGVGYTF; cdr3_nt: TGTGCCAGCAGTTTTACTCTGGGGGTTGGCTACACCTTC
cdr3_length: 20; v_call: TRBV19; j_call: TRBJ2-6; d_call: TRBD1; clone_size: -; cdr3_aa: CASSKPGQGSVSSGANVLTF; cdr3_nt: TGTGCCAGTAGTAAACCGGGACAGGGGTCTGTGAGCTCTGGGGCCAACGTCCTGACTTTC
cdr3_length: 15; v_call: TRBV10-2; j_call: TRBJ1-4; d_call: TRBD1; clone_size: -; cdr3_aa: CASSDFGQGNEKLFF; cdr3_nt: TGCGCCAGCAGTGATTTTGGACAGGGTAATGAAAAACTGTTTTTT
cdr3_length: 12; v_call: TRBV28; j_call: TRBJ1-5; d_call: -; clone_size: once; cdr3_aa: CASGSGNQPQHF; cdr3_nt: TGTGCCAGCGGTTCTGGGAATCAGCCCCAGCATTTT
cdr3_length: 13; v_call: TRBV6-5; j_call: TRBJ1-2; d_call: -; clone_size: -; cdr3_aa: CASRSQGDWGYTF; cdr3_nt: TGTGCCAGCAGGTCACAGGGAGACTGGGGCTACACCTTC
cdr3_length: 15; v_call: TRBV28; j_call: TRBJ2-2; d_call: -; clone_size: -; cdr3_aa: CASSLLIKGTGELFF; cdr3_nt: TGTGCCAGCAGTTTATTGATCAAGGGTACCGGGGAGCTGTTTTTT